This T cell receptor beta chain was identified during a study of blood T cells in healthy people across ages. Using a J-beta primer mix together with a sample-barcoded 5' primer, a second PCR was run for about 6 to 12 cycles. TCRdb re-derived calls from the 5' RACE reads in MiXCR, one entry per CDR3 protein. The sample includes 800,000 to 950,000 distinct CDR3 sequences, 25% to 30% seen only once; the top ten take 10% to 13%. In this sample, this clonotype turned up many times. Trimming removed 4 bases from V and 2 bases from J; junction bases left unmatched: 10. Germline V gene sequence: CDR1 LGHNA, CDR2 YSLEER. The CDR3 consists of 17 residues. These data also formed part of another study, on T cells of mothers and their children.

This chain links TRBV4-3 with TRBJ2-3, with TRBD2 matching 9 bases. The sample taken for sequencing was blood. This sequence originates from a woman in her thirties or forties in good health. The CDR3 bases are TGCGCCAGCAGCCGTGGGCTAGCGGGATCCCTCACAGATACGCAGTATTTT. Translation: CASSRGLAGSLTDTQYF.